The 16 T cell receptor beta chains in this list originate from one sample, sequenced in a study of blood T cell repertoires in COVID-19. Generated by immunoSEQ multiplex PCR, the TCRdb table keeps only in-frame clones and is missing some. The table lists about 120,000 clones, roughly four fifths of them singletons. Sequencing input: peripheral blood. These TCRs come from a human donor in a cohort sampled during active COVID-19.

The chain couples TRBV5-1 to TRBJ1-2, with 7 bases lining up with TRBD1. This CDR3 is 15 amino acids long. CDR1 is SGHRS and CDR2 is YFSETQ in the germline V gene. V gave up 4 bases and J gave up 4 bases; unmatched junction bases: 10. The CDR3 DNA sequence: TGCGCCAGCAGCCCCGAGGGGGCGCGCGGCTATGGCTACACCTTC. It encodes CASSPEGARGYGYTF.

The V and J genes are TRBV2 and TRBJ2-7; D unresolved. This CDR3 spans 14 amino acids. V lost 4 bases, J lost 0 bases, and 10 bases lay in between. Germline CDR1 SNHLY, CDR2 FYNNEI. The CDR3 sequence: CASSVSRSSYEQYF. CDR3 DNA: TGTGCCAGCAGTGTCTCCCGGAGCTCCTACGAGCAGTACTTC.

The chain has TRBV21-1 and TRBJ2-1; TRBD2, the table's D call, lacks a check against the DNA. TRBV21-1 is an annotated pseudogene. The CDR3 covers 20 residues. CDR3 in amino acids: CASSKCNLTSGGLENNEQFF. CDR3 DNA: TGTGCCAGCAGCAAATGTAATTTAACTAGCGGGGGGCTCGAAAACAATGAGCAGTTCTTC.

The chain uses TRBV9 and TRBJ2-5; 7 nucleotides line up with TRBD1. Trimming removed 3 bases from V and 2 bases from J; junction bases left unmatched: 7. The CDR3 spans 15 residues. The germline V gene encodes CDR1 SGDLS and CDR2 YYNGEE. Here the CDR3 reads CASSGGSGQQETQYF. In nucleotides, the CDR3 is TGTGCCAGCAGCGGAGGGTCGGGACAGCAAGAGACCCAGTACTTC.

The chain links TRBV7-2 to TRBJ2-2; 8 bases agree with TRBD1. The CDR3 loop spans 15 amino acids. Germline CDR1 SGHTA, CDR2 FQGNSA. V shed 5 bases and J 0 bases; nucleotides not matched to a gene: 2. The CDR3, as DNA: TGTGCCAGCAGCCCGGACAGGGCGAACACCGGGGAGCTGTTTTTT. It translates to CASSPDRANTGELFF.

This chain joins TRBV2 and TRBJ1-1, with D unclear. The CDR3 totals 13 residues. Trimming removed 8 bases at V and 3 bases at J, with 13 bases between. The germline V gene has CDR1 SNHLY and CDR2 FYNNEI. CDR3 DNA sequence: TGTGCCAGCGTCTTTTTCGGGGACACTGAAGCTTTCTTT. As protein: CASVFFGDTEAFF.

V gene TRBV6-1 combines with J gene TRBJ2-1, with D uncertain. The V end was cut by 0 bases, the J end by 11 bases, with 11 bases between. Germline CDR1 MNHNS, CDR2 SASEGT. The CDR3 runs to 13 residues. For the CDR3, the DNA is TGTGCCAGCAGTGAAGCGCCTGACTTGAAGCAGTTCTTC. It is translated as CASSEAPDLKQFF.

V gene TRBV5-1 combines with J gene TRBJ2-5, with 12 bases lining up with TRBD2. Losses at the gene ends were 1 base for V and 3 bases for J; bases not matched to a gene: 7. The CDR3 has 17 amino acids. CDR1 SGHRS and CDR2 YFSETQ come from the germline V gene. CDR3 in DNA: TGCGCCAGCAGCTTGAAGACTAGCGGGGGTGGGGAAGAGACCCAGTACTTC. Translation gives CASSLKTSGGGEETQYF.

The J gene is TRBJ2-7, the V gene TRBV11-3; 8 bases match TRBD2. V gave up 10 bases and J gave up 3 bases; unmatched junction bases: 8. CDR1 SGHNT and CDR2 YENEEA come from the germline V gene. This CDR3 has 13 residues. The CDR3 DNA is TGTGCCACCCCAAGGCGGGGGGTCTACGAGCAGTACTTC. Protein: CATPRRGVYEQYF.

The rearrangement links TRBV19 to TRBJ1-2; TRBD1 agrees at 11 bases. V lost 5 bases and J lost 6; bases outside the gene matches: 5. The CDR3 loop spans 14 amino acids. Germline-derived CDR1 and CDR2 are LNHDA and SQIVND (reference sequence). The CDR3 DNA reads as TGTGCCAGTAGTCCACGGACAGGGGGCGATGGCTACACCTTC. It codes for CASSPRTGGDGYTF.

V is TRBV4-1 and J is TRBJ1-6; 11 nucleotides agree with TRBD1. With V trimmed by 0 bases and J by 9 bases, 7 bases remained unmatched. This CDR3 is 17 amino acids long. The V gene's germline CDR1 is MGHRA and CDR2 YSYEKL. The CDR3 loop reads CASSQDGAGTGGSPLHF. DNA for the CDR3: TGCGCCAGCAGCCAAGACGGAGCCGGGACAGGGGGTTCACCCCTCCACTTT.

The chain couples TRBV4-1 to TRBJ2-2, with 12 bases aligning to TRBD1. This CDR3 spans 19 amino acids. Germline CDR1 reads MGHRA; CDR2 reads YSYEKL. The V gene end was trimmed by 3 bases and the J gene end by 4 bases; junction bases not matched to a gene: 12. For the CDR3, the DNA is TGCGCCAGCAGCCACCTAAGGGGGGGACAGGGGGCTTTCACCGGGGAGCTGTTTTTT. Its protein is CASSHLRGGQGAFTGELFF.

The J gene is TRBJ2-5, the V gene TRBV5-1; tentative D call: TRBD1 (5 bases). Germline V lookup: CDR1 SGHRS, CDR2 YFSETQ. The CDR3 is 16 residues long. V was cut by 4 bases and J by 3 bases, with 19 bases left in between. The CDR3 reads CASSLRGQPTEETQYF. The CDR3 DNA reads TGCGCCAGCAGCCTAAGGGGCCAGCCAACCGAAGAGACCCAGTACTTC.

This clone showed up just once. The CDR3 sequence: CASRLSGVGQPQHF. In nucleotides, the CDR3 is TGTGCCAGCAGACTTAGCGGGGTCGGACAGCCCCAGCATTTT. V gene TRBV11-2 combines with J gene TRBJ1-5; no definite D call. Trimming removed 6 bases at V and 7 bases at J, with 16 bases between. The CDR3 totals 14 residues. Germline values: CDR1 SGHAT, CDR2 FQNNGV.

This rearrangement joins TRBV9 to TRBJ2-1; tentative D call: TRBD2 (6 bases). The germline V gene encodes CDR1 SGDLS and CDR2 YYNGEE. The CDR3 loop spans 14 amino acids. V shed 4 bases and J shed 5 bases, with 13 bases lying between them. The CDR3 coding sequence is TGTGCCAGCAGCACGGGACTGCACGACAATGAGCAGTTCTTC. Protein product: CASSTGLHDNEQFF.

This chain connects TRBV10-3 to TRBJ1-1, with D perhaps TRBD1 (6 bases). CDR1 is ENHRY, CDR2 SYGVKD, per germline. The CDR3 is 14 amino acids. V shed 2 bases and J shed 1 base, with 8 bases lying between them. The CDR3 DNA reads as TGTGCCATCAGTGAGGGACAGCCGAACACTGAAGCTTTCTTT. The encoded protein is CAISEGQPNTEAFF.